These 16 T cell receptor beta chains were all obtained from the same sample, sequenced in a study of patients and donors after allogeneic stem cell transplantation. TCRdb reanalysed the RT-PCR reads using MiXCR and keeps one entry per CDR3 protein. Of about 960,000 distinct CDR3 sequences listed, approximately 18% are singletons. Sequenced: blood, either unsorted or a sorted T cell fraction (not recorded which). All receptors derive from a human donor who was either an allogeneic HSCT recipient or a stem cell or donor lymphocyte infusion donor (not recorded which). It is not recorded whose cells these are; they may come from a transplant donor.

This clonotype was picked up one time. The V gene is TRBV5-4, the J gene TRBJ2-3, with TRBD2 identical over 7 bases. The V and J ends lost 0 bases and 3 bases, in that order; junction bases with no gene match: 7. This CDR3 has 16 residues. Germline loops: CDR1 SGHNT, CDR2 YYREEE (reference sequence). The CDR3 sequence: CASSLGSSGWTDTQYF. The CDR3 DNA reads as TGTGCCAGCAGCTTGGGATCTAGCGGTTGGACAGATACGCAGTATTTT.

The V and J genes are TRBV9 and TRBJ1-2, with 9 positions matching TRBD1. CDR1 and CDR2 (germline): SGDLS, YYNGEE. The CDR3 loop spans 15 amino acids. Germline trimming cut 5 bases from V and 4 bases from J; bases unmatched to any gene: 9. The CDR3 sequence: CASRGNRGLGYGYTF. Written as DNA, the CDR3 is TGTGCCAGCAGGGGCAACAGGGGGCTTGGCTATGGCTACACCTTC.

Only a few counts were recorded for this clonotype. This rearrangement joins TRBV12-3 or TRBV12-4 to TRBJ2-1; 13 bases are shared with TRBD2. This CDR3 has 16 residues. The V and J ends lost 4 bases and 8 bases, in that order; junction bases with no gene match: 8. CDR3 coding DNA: TGTGCCAGCAGTTCCACTAGCGGGAGGGTGGGGGATGAGCAGTTCTTC. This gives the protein CASSSTSGRVGDEQFF.

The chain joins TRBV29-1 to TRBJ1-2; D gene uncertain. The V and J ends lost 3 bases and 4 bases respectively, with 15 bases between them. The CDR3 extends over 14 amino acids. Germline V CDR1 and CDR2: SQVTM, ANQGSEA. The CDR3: CSVDFEGRPYGYTF. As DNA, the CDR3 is TGCAGCGTTGACTTTGAGGGCAGACCCTATGGCTACACCTTC.

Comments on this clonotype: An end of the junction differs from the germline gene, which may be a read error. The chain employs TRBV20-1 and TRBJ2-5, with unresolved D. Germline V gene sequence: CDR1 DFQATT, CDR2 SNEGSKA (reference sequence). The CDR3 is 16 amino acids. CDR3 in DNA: TGCAGTGCTAGAGCCGATGGGAACCTGTACCAAGAGACCCAGTACTTT. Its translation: CSARADGNLYQETQYF.

The CDR3 loop is CASLAGPGNEQFF. The CDR3 bases are TGTGCCAGCCTTGCTGGTCCTGGGAATGAGCAGTTCTTC. This chain joins TRBV6-2 or TRBV6-3 and TRBJ2-1, with unresolved D. The germline V and J ends were trimmed by 8 bases and 7 bases, with 15 bases remaining between them. The germline V gene has CDR1 MNHEY and CDR2 SVGEGT. This CDR3 region has 13 residues.

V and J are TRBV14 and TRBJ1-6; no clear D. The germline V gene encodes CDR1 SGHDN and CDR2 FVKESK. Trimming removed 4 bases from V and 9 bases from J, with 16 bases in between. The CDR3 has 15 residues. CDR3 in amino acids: CASSPDPGGSSPLHF. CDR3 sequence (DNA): TGTGCCAGCAGCCCTGACCCGGGAGGAAGTTCACCCCTCCACTTT.

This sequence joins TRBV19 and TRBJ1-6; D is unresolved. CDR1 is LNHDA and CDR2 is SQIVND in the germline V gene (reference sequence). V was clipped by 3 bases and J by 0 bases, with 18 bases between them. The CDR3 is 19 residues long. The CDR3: CASSIGASAKDSYNSPLHF. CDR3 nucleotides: TGTGCCAGTAGTATTGGCGCCTCCGCGAAGGACTCCTATAATTCACCCCTCCACTTT.

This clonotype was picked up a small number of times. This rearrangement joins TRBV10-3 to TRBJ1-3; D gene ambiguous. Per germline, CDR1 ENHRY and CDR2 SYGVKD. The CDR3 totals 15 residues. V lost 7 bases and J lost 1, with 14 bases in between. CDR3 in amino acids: CAITSQKLSGNTIYF. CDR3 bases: TGTGCCATCACTTCCCAGAAACTGTCTGGAAACACCATATATTTT.

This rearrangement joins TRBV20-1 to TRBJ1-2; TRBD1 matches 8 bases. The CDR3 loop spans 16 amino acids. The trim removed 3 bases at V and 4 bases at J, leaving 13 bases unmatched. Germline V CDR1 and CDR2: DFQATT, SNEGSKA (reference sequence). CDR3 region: CSASSTGGAPTYGYTF. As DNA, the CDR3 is TGCAGTGCTAGTTCTACAGGGGGGGCGCCCACCTATGGCTACACCTTC.

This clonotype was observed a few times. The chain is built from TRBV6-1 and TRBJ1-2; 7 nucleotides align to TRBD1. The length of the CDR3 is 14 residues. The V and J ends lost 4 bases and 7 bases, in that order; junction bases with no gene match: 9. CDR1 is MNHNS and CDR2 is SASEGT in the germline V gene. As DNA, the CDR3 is TGTGCCAGCAGTGTGAGACAGGGAAGTGGTGGCTACACCTTC. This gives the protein CASSVRQGSGGYTF.

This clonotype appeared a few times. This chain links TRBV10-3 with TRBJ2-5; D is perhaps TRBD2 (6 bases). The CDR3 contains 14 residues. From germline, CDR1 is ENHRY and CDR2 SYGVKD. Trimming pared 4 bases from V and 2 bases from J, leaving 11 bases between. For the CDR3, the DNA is TGTGCCATCAGTGCGACTAGGCCACAAGAGACCCAGTACTTC. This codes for CAISATRPQETQYF.

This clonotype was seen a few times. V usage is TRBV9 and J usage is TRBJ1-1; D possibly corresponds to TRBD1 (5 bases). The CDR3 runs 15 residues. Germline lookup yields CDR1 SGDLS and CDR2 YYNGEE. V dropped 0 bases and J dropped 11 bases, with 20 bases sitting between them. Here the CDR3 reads CASSVEILGSRGAFF. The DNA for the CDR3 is TGTGCCAGCAGCGTAGAGATCCTGGGGAGCCGGGGGGCTTTCTTT.

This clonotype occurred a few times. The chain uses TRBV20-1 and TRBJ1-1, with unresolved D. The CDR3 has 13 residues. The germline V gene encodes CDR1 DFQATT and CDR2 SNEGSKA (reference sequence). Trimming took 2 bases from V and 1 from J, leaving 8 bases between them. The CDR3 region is CSARLAGNTEAFF. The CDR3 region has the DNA TGCAGTGCTAGACTTGCGGGGAACACTGAAGCTTTCTTT.

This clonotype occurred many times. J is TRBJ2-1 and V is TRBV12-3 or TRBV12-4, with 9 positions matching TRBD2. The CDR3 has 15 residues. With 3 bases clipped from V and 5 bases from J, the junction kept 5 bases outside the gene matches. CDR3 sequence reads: CASSFSLAGNNEQFF. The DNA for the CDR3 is TGTGCCAGCAGTTTTTCGCTAGCGGGGAACAATGAGCAGTTCTTC.

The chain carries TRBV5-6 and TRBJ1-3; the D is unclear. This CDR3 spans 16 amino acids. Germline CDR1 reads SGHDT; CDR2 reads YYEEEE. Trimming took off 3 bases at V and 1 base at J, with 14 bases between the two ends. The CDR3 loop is CASSSFLGRSGNTIYF. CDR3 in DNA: TGTGCCAGCAGCTCCTTTTTGGGTCGTTCTGGAAACACCATATATTTT.